Sequencing of this TCR beta chain was carried out in a study of identical twins. A template switching step contributed a universal primer site, while unique molecular identifiers were present in the cDNA. TCRdb fed the 5' RACE reads into MiXCR, producing one record per CDR3 protein. This table holds roughly 280,000 distinct CDR3 sequences, 8% to 9.5% found once. Study findings and constraints: Beta out-of-frame sequences displayed a weaker excess of sharing between twins. With abundant cord blood beta clonotypes, insertions were fewer; memory repertoires showed no such pattern. In drawing conclusions, the study used cross-sectional statistical analysis and did not follow the same donors.

This clonotype was counted many times. No antigen is known for it. These same records also appear under a second study, on yellow fever vaccine responses in identical twins.

The source is a woman aged 18-29 years in good health. Sample: CD8+ T cells sorted from blood.

CDR3 DNA: TGTGCCAGCAGAGGCTCTGGAAACACCATATATTTT. Residues: CASRGSGNTIYF. This chain links TRBV9 with TRBJ1-3; no firm D call. V shed 5 bases and J shed 0 bases, with 3 bases lying between them. CDR1 and CDR2 (germline): SGDLS, YYNGEE. There are 12 residues in the CDR3.